The 12 T cell receptor beta chains below all came from one sample that was sequenced in a study of T cells in Graves' hyperthyroidism and ophthalmopathy. Amplification of TCR beta CDR3 regions was performed using RNA transcripts as template. The HTBI primer set drove a first-round RT-PCR of the TCR CDR3. TCRdb fed the multiplex PCR reads into MiXCR, producing one record per CDR3 protein. This sample has 300,000 to 450,000 distinct CDR3 sequences, with approximately 14% found just once. The sequenced sample was blood. The receptors stem from a woman aged 25-40 years with Graves' ophthalmopathy.

This clonotype came up many times. The chain uses TRBV20-1 and TRBJ2-7, with TRBD1 as a possible D gene (6 bases). CDR1 and CDR2 (germline): DFQATT, SNEGSKA (reference sequence). The CDR3 covers 11 residues. V lost 4 bases, J lost 6 bases, and 10 bases lay in between. The CDR3 DNA reads TGCAGTGCTACCAGGGGTCTCGAGCAGTACTTC. It translates to CSATRGLEQYF.

This clonotype has at least ten counts. The rearrangement joins TRBV9 to TRBJ2-1; the match to TRBD2 covers 10 bases. CDR1 and CDR2 from the germline V gene are SGDLS and YYNGEE. The CDR3 totals 18 residues. J lost 1 base, V lost 0 bases, and 7 bases had no gene match. CDR3 sequence reads: CASSVASGGGRSYNEQFF. CDR3 DNA sequence: TGTGCCAGCAGCGTAGCCAGCGGGGGGGGCCGGTCCTACAATGAGCAGTTCTTC.

This clonotype was observed many times. The genes are TRBV27 and TRBJ2-6; D remains unclear. Germline CDR1 reads MNHEY; CDR2 reads SMNVEV (reference sequence). The CDR3 length is 12 residues. Trimming took 6 bases from V and 0 from J, leaving 0 bases between them. The CDR3 nucleotides read TGTGCCAGCAGCTCTGGGGCCAACGTCCTGACTTTC. Protein: CASSSGANVLTF.

This clonotype was seen repeatedly, ten times or more. The chain joins TRBV15 to TRBJ2-3; 8 bases are shared with TRBD1. CDR1 and CDR2 from the germline V gene are LNHNV and YYDKDF (reference sequence). The CDR3 spans 16 residues. The V segment lost 0 bases and the J segment 3 bases; nucleotides outside the gene matches: 5. In DNA, the CDR3 is TGTGCCACCAGCAGAGACGGACGACAGGGGACAGATACGCAGTATTTT. It specifies CATSRDGRQGTDTQYF.

The sample holds many counts of this clonotype. This chain links TRBV13 with TRBJ1-4; D unresolved. Between the trimmed V and J ends, which lost 7 bases and 6 bases, there was a span of 12 bases. CDR3 size: 13 residues. The germline gives CDR1 PRHDT, CDR2 FYEKMQ (reference sequence). CDR3 region: CASTRRGDEKLFF. CDR3 nucleotide sequence: TGTGCCAGCACCCGGCGGGGTGATGAAAAACTGTTTTTT.

The V and J genes are TRBV10-1 and TRBJ2-3, with D unresolved. Germline V gene lookup returns CDR1 WNHNN and CDR2 SYGVQD (reference sequence). The CDR3 spans 13 residues. V lost 2 bases, J lost 0 bases, and 3 bases lay in between. CDR3 DNA: TGCGCCAGCAGTGAGGTCAGCACAGATACGCAGTATTTT. It encodes CASSEVSTDTQYF.

Many counts were recorded for this clonotype. J is TRBJ2-1 and V is TRBV20-1; 11 bases align to TRBD2. The germline V gene encodes CDR1 DFQATT and CDR2 SNEGSKA (reference sequence). The trim removed 0 bases at V and 3 bases at J, leaving 4 bases unmatched. The CDR3 sequence is 16 residues long. CDR3 in amino acids: CSARDGTSGGYNEQFF. The CDR3 nucleotides are TGCAGTGCTAGAGATGGTACTAGCGGGGGCTACAATGAGCAGTTCTTC.

This clonotype was counted ten times or more. V is TRBV6-1 and J is TRBJ2-4; TRBD2 is a possible D gene (6 bases). Trimming left V 5 bases short and J 1 base short, with 24 bases between. Germline V gene sequence: CDR1 MNHNS, CDR2 SASEGT. The CDR3 runs 19 residues. The chain's CDR3 is CASSITTWDSKRAKNIQYF. The CDR3 DNA sequence: TGTGCCAGCAGTATAACAACCTGGGACTCCAAGAGGGCCAAAAACATTCAGTACTTC.

This clonotype was counted many times. The J gene is TRBJ1-1, the V gene TRBV11-2; D unresolved. Trimming left V 3 bases short and J 5 bases short, with 7 bases between. This CDR3 spans 12 amino acids. Germline loops: CDR1 SGHAT, CDR2 FQNNGV. CDR3 region: CASSLMATEAFF. CDR3 nucleotide sequence: TGTGCCAGCAGCTTGATGGCGACTGAAGCTTTCTTT.

This clonotype has ten or more counts. V and J are TRBV12-3 or TRBV12-4 and TRBJ1-2; D is uncertain. The CDR3 is 13 residues long. V dropped 0 bases and J dropped 4 bases, with 6 bases sitting between them. The CDR3 region is CASSLAIRYGYTF. The DNA of the CDR3 is TGTGCCAGCAGTTTAGCGATACGCTATGGCTACACCTTC.

This clonotype has at least ten counts. V and J are TRBV28 and TRBJ2-2; D is unclear. CDR1 is MDHEN, CDR2 SYDVKM, per germline. The CDR3 sequence is 14 residues long. Trimming took 6 bases from V and 2 from J, leaving 10 bases between them. CDR3 in amino acids: CASRPTLNTGELFF. Written as DNA, the CDR3 is TGTGCCAGCAGACCTACTCTTAACACCGGGGAGCTGTTTTTT.

Remarks on this clonotype: A much larger clone lies one base from this, so it may be a read error. The gene calls are TRBV5-5 and TRBJ2-1, with D tentatively TRBD2 (6 bases). The CDR3 consists of 15 residues. Per the germline V gene, CDR1 is SGHKS and CDR2 is YYEKEE (reference sequence). Between the trimmed V and J ends, which lost 0 bases and 2 bases, there was a span of 9 bases. CDR3 nucleotide sequence: TGTGCCAGCAGCTTGGCGGGGGTCCCCTACAATGAGCAGTTCTTC. This codes for CASSLAGVPYNEQFF.